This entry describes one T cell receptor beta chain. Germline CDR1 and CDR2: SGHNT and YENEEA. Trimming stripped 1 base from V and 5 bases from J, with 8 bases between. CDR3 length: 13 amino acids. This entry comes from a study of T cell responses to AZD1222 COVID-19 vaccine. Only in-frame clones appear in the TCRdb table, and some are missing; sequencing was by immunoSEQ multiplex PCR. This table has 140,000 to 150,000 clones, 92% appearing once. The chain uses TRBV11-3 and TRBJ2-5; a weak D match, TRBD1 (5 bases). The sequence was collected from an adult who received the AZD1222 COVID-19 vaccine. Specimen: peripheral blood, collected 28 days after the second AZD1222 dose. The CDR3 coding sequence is TGTGCCAGCAGCTTAGGGACAAGGGAGACCCAGTACTTC. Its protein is CASSLGTRETQYF.